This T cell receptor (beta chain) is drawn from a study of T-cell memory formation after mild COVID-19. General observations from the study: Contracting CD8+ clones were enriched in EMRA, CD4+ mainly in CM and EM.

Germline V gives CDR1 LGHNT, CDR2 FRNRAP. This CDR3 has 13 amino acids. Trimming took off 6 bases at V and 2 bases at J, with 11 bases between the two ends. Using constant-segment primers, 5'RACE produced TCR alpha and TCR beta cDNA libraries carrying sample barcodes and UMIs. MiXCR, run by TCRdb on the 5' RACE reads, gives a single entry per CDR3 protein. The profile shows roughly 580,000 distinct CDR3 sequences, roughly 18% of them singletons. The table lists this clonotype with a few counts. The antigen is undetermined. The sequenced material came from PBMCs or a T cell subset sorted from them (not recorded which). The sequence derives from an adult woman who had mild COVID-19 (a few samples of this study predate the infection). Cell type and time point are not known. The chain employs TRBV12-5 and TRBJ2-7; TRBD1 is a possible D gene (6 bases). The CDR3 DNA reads TGTGCTAGTGGGCAGGGGCCCCCCTACGAGCAGTACTTC. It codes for CASGQGPPYEQYF.